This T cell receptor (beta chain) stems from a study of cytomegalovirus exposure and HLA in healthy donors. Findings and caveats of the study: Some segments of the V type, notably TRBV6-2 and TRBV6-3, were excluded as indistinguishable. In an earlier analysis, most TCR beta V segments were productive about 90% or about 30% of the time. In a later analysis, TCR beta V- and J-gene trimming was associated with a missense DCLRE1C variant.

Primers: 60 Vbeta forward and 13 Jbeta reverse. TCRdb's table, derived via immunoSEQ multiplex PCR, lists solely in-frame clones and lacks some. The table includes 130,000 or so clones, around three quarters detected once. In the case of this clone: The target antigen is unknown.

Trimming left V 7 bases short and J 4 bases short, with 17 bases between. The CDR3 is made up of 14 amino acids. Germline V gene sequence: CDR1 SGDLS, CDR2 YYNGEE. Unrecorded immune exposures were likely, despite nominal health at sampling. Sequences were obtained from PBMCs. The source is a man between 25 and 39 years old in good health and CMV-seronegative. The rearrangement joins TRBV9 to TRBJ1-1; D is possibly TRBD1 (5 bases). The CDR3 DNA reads TGTGCCAGCGGTACGGTGAGGGGAGGCACTGAAGCTTTCTTT. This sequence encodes CASGTVRGGTEAFF.